Listed below are T cell receptor beta chains from one sample, sequenced in a study of response to subunit inactivated influenza vaccine. Each CDR3 protein is one row after TCRdb ran MiXCR on the RT-PCR reads. The repertoire has about 180,000 distinct CDR3 sequences, around 9% of them found once; the top ten carry roughly 11%. This sample comprised non-naive T cells sorted from PBMCs, obtained on the day of vaccination. The receptors here all came from a man between 45 and 60 years old who received an inactivated influenza vaccine. Each CDR3 is given with its conserved first and last residue. The D gene is left open where the match is weak. Clone sizes are given selectively: once, few, many, or a class where the clone is expanded.

j_call,cdr3_length,v_call,clone_size,d_call,cdr3_nt,cdr3_aa
TRBJ2-1,15,TRBV9,many,NA,TGTGCCAGCAGTTCCACCGGCGTCTCCTACAATGAGCAGTTCTTC,CASSSTGVSYNEQFF
TRBJ2-3,14,TRBV7-2,few,NA,TGTGCCAGCAGCTTATACTCTCGCACAGATACGCAGTATTTT,CASSLYSRTDTQYF
TRBJ2-7,14,TRBV18,few,NA,TGTGCCAGCTCACCGACCCTCTCTGTCGACGAGCAGTACTTC,CASSPTLSVDEQYF
TRBJ1-4,14,TRBV19,NA,NA,TGTGCCAGTAAAGGGGGGACATCTAATGAAAAACTGTTTTTT,CASKGGTSNEKLFF
TRBJ2-7,12,TRBV3-1,NA,NA,TGTGCCAGCAGCCAAGAGGGGGCCCGGATCAACTTC,CASSQEGARINF
TRBJ2-5,14,TRBV18,few,NA,TGTGCCAGCTCACCGGGTGCTGGGGCGGAGACCCAGTACTTC,CASSPGAGAETQYF
TRBJ2-7,14,TRBV11-2,NA,NA,TGTGCCAGCAGCCCCCGGCCAGGGGTCGACGAGCAGTACTTC,CASSPRPGVDEQYF
TRBJ2-7,15,TRBV28,few,TRBD1,TGTGCCAGCAGTACAGCCGGGACAGGAGGTTACGAGCAGTACTTC,CASSTAGTGGYEQYF
TRBJ1-5,15,TRBV12-3/TRBV12-4,few,NA,TGTGCCAGCAGTACATCCCCAGGGGGCAATCAGCCCCAGCATTTT,CASSTSPGGNQPQHF
TRBJ1-1,13,TRBV20-1,few,TRBD1,TGCAGTCCGACAGGGGGGCTAAACACTGAAGCTTTCTTT,CSPTGGLNTEAFF
TRBJ2-5,15,TRBV5-1,many,TRBD2,TGCGCCAGCAGCTTCCAGCGGGGGACCCAAGAGACCCAGTACTTC,CASSFQRGTQETQYF
TRBJ1-5,14,TRBV20-1,few,NA,TGCAGTGCTAGACCCCGCGGGAGCGGACAGCCCCAGCATTTT,CSARPRGSGQPQHF
TRBJ1-6,15,TRBV5-1,NA,TRBD1,TGCGCCAGCAGCCCGACAGGGGCCAAACATTCACCCCTCCACTTT,CASSPTGAKHSPLHF
TRBJ1-1,13,TRBV20-1,many,NA,TGCAGTGCCCCAAGACCGTTGGACACTGAAGCTTTCTTT,CSAPRPLDTEAFF
TRBJ2-1,17,TRBV20-1,NA,TRBD2,TGCTGTGCTAGAGATTGGGGGACTAGCGGACCGACGGGTGAGCAGTTCTTC,CCARDWGTSGPTGEQFF
TRBJ1-5,12,TRBV30,many,NA,TGTGCCTGGAGTGTGTGGGGCCAGCCCCAGCATTTT,CAWSVWGQPQHF
TRBJ2-7,12,TRBV6-2/TRBV6-3,few,NA,TGTGCCAGCAGTTACGACAGCTACGAGCAGTACTTC,CASSYDSYEQYF
TRBJ1-6,15,TRBV7-9,few,NA,TGTGCCAGCAGCCCAAGTAGCTCCTATAATTCACCCCTCCACTTT,CASSPSSSYNSPLHF
TRBJ1-1,15,TRBV28,few,NA,TGTGCCAGCAGTTTATCGGCGAACATGAACACTGAAGCTTTCTTT,CASSLSANMNTEAFF
TRBJ1-1,11,TRBV28,many,NA,TGTGCCAGCAGTTATCGGACTGAAGCTTTCTTT,CASSYRTEAFF
TRBJ2-5,15,TRBV6-4,few,TRBD2,TGTGCCAGCAGTGAAGCGGGGGGGGCTGGAAAGACCCAGTACTTC,CASSEAGGAGKTQYF
TRBJ2-5,14,TRBV5-6,NA,TRBD2,TGTGCCAGCAGCTCGGGACTAGCGGAAGAGACCCAGTACTTC,CASSSGLAEETQYF
TRBJ1-1,15,TRBV7-2,many,NA,TGTGCCAGCAGCTTAGTGGGGCAGGTGAACACTGAAGCTTTCTTT,CASSLVGQVNTEAFF
TRBJ1-6,15,TRBV27,NA,NA,TGTGCCAGCAGTCCCTCAACCGGAGGTTCTTCACCCCTCCACTTT,CASSPSTGGSSPLHF
TRBJ1-2,14,TRBV20-1,few,TRBD1,TGCAGTGCTCCGGGACAGGGGAGGGGTAGCGGCTACACCTTC,CSAPGQGRGSGYTF
TRBJ2-2,15,TRBV12-3/TRBV12-4,few,TRBD1,TGTGCCAGCAATAAGGGACAGTTGAACACCGGGGAGCTGTTTTTT,CASNKGQLNTGELFF